These 9 T cell receptor beta chains came from one sample sequenced in a study of graft-versus-host responses after intestinal transplantation. Assay used: immunoSEQ multiplex PCR; TCRdb lists only in-frame clones, some missing. The sample records around 30,000 clones, approximately 87% being singletons. Sequencing was performed on PBMCs, taken 28 days after intestinal transplant. Receptors were obtained from a human patient who received an intestinal transplant, so some T cells may come from the graft donor.

The chain carries TRBV5-1 and TRBJ1-3, with D tentatively TRBD1 (6 bases). Germline loops: CDR1 SGHRS, CDR2 YFSETQ. V was trimmed by 3 bases and J by 6 bases, leaving 16 bases between them. This CDR3 is 15 amino acids long. CDR3 in DNA: TGCGCCAGCAGCTCCTGGGGGGGCCTAGAAAACACCATATATTTT. Translating it yields CASSSWGGLENTIYF.

This sequence joins TRBV6-6 and TRBJ1-1; 8 bases map to TRBD1. The J segment lost 2 bases and the V segment lost 0 bases, leaving 2 bases of the junction unmatched. The CDR3 length is 15 residues. CDR1 is MNHNY, CDR2 SVGAGI, per germline (reference sequence). The CDR3 nucleotides read TGTGCCAGCAGTTACTCCCCAGGGGGCAACACTGAAGCTTTCTTT. Translated, it gives CASSYSPGGNTEAFF.

The rearrangement joins TRBV5-4 to TRBJ1-1; D is undetermined. Trimming took 2 bases from V and 5 from J, leaving 16 bases between them. CDR1 and CDR2 from the germline V gene are SGHNT and YYREEE (reference sequence). The CDR3 runs 15 residues. CDR3 nucleotides: TGTGCCAGCAGCTTTTGGGAGGGTTCGAGAACTGAAGCTTTCTTT. Its translation is CASSFWEGSRTEAFF.

This rearrangement joins TRBV10-1 to TRBJ1-5, with 7 bases matching TRBD1. Germline V gene lookup returns CDR1 WNHNN and CDR2 SYGVQD (reference sequence). CDR3 length: 14 amino acids. V lost 5 bases, J lost 2 bases, and 3 bases stayed unmatched. DNA for the CDR3: TGCGCCAGCAGTAACAGGGGTGGCAATCAGCCCCAGCATTTT. It encodes CASSNRGGNQPQHF.

The chain joins TRBV5-6 to TRBJ2-5, with D unclear. Trimming took off 1 base at V and 2 bases at J, with 6 bases between the two ends. The length of the CDR3 is 13 residues. CDR1 is SGHDT and CDR2 is YYEEEE in the germline V gene. CDR3 nucleotide sequence: TGTGCCAGCAGCTTGAACAGACAAGAGACCCAGTACTTC. This sequence encodes CASSLNRQETQYF.

The chain employs TRBV28 and TRBJ1-2; 8 nucleotides agree with TRBD1. V trimming: 0 bases; J trimming: 0 bases; junction bases outside the gene matches: 6. This CDR3 contains 17 residues. Germline-derived CDR1 and CDR2 are MDHEN and SYDVKM. In nucleotides, the CDR3 is TGTGCCAGCAGTTTATGCTGGTGGACAGGGCCTAACTATGGCTACACCTTC. It encodes CASSLCWWTGPNYGYTF.

The V gene is TRBV5-4, the J gene TRBJ2-1; 7 bases map to TRBD2. Per the germline V gene, CDR1 is SGHNT and CDR2 is YYREEE (reference sequence). V dropped 0 bases and J dropped 4; count of bases not matched to a gene: 1. CDR3 length: 14 residues. CDR3 nucleotide sequence: TGTGCCAGCAGCTTGGGACTAGCATACAATGAGCAGTTCTTC. Translating it yields CASSLGLAYNEQFF. Combining the CDR3 with reference TRBV5-4 and TRBJ2-1 gives the whole variable domain ETGVTQSPTHLIKTRGQQVTLRCSSQSGHNTVSWYQQALGQGPQFIFQYYREEENGRGNFPPRFSGLQFPNYSSELNVNALELDDSALYLCASSLGLAYNEQFFGPGTRLTVL.

V is TRBV28 and J is TRBJ1-5, with 7 bases lining up with TRBD1. This CDR3 spans 11 amino acids. V dropped 7 bases and J dropped 7; count of bases not matched to a gene: 1. The V gene's germline CDR1 is MDHEN and CDR2 SYDVKM. In DNA form, the CDR3 reads TGTGCCAGCAAACAGGGGCAGCCCCAGCATTTT. Translating it yields CASKQGQPQHF.

This sequence joins TRBV2 and TRBJ2-1; TRBD2 aligns across 9 bases. CDR1 SNHLY and CDR2 FYNNEI come from the germline V gene. This CDR3 has 17 residues. Trimming cost V 1 base and J 3 bases; bases outside gene matches: 7. In nucleotides, the CDR3 is TGTGCCAGCAGTGAAGAGAATTGGCGGGGGGGCTACAATGAGCAGTTCTTC. Translated, it gives CASSEENWRGGYNEQFF.